The rows below give T cell receptor beta chains drawn from one sample of a study of T cell repertoires in cytomegalovirus infection. TCRdb called the reads again in MiXCR, with one record for every CDR3 protein. The sample consists of 250,000 or so distinct CDR3 sequences, 17% of them appearing once. Specimen: CD8+ T cells from PBMCs. Receptors were obtained from a human donor in good health (CMV status not recorded). Some clones in this sample may be carry-over from other donors' samples. Both conserved end residues are part of each CDR3. A D gene is named only where the DNA matches it firmly. A row's size may be missing; if present it is once, few, many or a size class.

size	J	length	D	V	DNA	CDR3
few	TRBJ1-2	15	TRBD1	TRBV7-9	TGTGCCAGCAGCTTAGATGTAGGGGGCTACTATGGCTACACCTTC	CASSLDVGGYYGYTF
.	TRBJ1-4	16	.	TRBV23-1	TGCGCCAGCAGTCAATCGCCGTGCGCTATAATGAAAAAACTGTTTTTT	CASSQSPCAIMKKLFF
few	TRBJ1-2	13	.	TRBV13	TGTGCCAGCAGCCCACAGGGAGTCGATGGCTACACCTTC	CASSPQGVDGYTF
few	TRBJ2-7	14	.	TRBV12-3/TRBV12-4	TGTGCCAGCAGTTTAGTGCGGGGTATCGACGAGCAGTACTTC	CASSLVRGIDEQYF
many	TRBJ2-3	15	.	TRBV14	TGTGCCAGCAGCCAAGGCGTAACGGTCACAGATACGCAGTATTTT	CASSQGVTVTDTQYF
many	TRBJ2-7	12	TRBD1	TRBV7-8	TGTGCCAGCAGCGGACAGGGCTACGAGCAGTACTTC	CASSGQGYEQYF
few	TRBJ1-4	15	.	TRBV27	TGTGCCAGCAGTTTTTTGGGGTCGGAGAATGAAAAACTGTTTTTT	CASSFLGSENEKLFF
many	TRBJ2-7	13	.	TRBV7-9	TGTGCCAGCAGCTCCCCAGGAGACTACGAGCAGTACTTC	CASSSPGDYEQYF
many	TRBJ2-1	16	.	TRBV7-8	TGTGCCAGCAGCCGCGGTGGGGACTGGACCTACAATGAGCAGTTCTTC	CASSRGGDWTYNEQFF
.	TRBJ2-7	16	.	TRBV7-6	TGTGCCAGCAGCCCACCCGGACGACCCTATTACTACGAGCAGTACTTC	CASSPPGRPYYYEQYF
few	TRBJ2-5	15	.	TRBV27	TGTGCCAGCAGTTTACTCCCCTCCTCTCAAGAGACCCAGTACTTC	CASSLLPSSQETQYF
few	TRBJ2-1	13	TRBD2	TRBV6-1	TGTGCCAGCACGGGACTAGCACATAGTGAGCAGTTCTTC	CASTGLAHSEQFF
.	TRBJ2-3	17	TRBD2	TRBV6-6	TGTGCCAGCAGCCGCGGCGGGGGGGCCATGACCACAGATACGCAGTATTTT	CASSRGGGAMTTDTQYF
.	TRBJ2-7	14	TRBD2	TRBV5-5	TGTGCCAGCAGCTTGTGGGGGGGACCCGACGAGCAGTACTTC	CASSLWGGPDEQYF
.	TRBJ2-3	15	.	TRBV7-9	TGTGCCAGCAGCACAGCGTCGGTTAGCACAGATACGCAGTATTTT	CASSTASVSTDTQYF
.	TRBJ2-7	13	TRBD2	TRBV20-1	TGCAGTAATAGCGGGGGGCCCCTGGGCGAGCAGTACTTC	CSNSGGPLGEQYF
.	TRBJ1-5	14	.	TRBV3-1	TGTGCCAGCAGTCCACAGGGTTGGAGGCAGCCCCAGCATTTT	CASSPQGWRQPQHF
.	TRBJ1-4	13	TRBD1	TRBV20-1	TGCAGTGCTCGGACAGGGCTGAATGAAAAACTGTTTTTT	CSARTGLNEKLFF
many	TRBJ2-5	15	.	TRBV7-6	TGTGCCAGCAGCTTAGTAGCCAGCCTCAGGGAGACCCAGTACTTC	CASSLVASLRETQYF
.	TRBJ2-7	13	TRBD2	TRBV29-1	TGCAGCGTTGAGGCGGGGGGGGGCTACGAGCAGTACTTC	CSVEAGGGYEQYF
many	TRBJ2-1	19	TRBD2	TRBV20-1	TGCAGTGCTAGAGTCTCTTCGACTAGCGGGGGGGTTCCCTACAATGAGCAGTTCTTC	CSARVSSTSGGVPYNEQFF
many	TRBJ1-1	13	.	TRBV7-9	TGTGCCAGCAGCTTCACAGGGAGTCCTGAAGCTTTCTTT	CASSFTGSPEAFF
many	TRBJ1-1	18	TRBD1	TRBV7-8	TGTGCCAGCAGCTTATCGATCGACAGGGGCGCCTTCAACACTGAAGCTTTCTTT	CASSLSIDRGAFNTEAFF
many	TRBJ2-2	14	.	TRBV25-1	TGTGCCAGCAGTGCGTCGGAAATCCCCGGGGAGCTGTTTTTT	CASSASEIPGELFF
many	TRBJ2-1	16	.	TRBV27	TGTGCCAGCAGTTTACGGGGCCAGATGCCCTACAATGAGCAGTTCTTC	CASSLRGQMPYNEQFF
many	TRBJ1-2	17	.	TRBV28	TGTGCCAGCAGTCCCACTGGAGGGGGGGCGGTGAGCTATGGCTACACCTTC	CASSPTGGGAVSYGYTF
.	TRBJ1-5	15	.	TRBV12-3/TRBV12-4	TGTGCCAGCAGTTTAGCGCTGGGGGGGCCTCAGCCCCAGCATTTT	CASSLALGGPQPQHF
.	TRBJ1-5	15	.	TRBV6-2/TRBV6-3	TGTGCCAGCAGTCCTCCAGAGTATAGCAATCAGCCCCAGCATTTT	CASSPPEYSNQPQHF
.	TRBJ2-5	16	.	TRBV4-1	TGCGCCAGCAGTCGGACCGACCGCAACGCACAAGAGACCCAGTACTTC	CASSRTDRNAQETQYF
few	TRBJ2-2	18	TRBD2	TRBV9	TGTGCCAGCAGCGTAGACGGGACTAGCGGGGCTAGAACCGGGGAGCTGTTTTTT	CASSVDGTSGARTGELFF
few	TRBJ2-7	14	.	TRBV19	TGTGCCAGTAGTATACGTCCCGCAGGCTACGAGCAGTACTTC	CASSIRPAGYEQYF
many	TRBJ2-1	13	TRBD1	TRBV20-1	TGCAGTGCTAGAGATTTCCCGGACAGGGACCAGTTCTTC	CSARDFPDRDQFF
few	TRBJ2-1	14	.	TRBV29-1	TGCAGCGTTGCCGCGGGGCCGGGGTACAATGAGCAGTTCTTC	CSVAAGPGYNEQFF
few	TRBJ2-1	16	TRBD2	TRBV7-9	TGTGCCAGCAGCCCAACCGGGACTAGCGGATACAATGAGCAGTTCTTC	CASSPTGTSGYNEQFF
.	TRBJ2-7	14	.	TRBV28	TGTGCCAGCAGTTTACGACAGGCGGACTACGAGCAGTACTTC	CASSLRQADYEQYF
.	TRBJ1-1	14	.	TRBV6-2/TRBV6-3	TGTGCCAGCAGTCCTGGACCGCCTGGTCCGCAAGCTTTCTTT	CASSPGPPGPQAFF
.	TRBJ1-1	18	TRBD1	TRBV7-9	TGTGCCAGCAGCTTAGGCGACAGGGGGCGCGGGGTGGGCACTGAAGCTTTCTTT	CASSLGDRGRGVGTEAFF
few	TRBJ1-1	14	.	TRBV29-1	TGCAGCGTTGAAAGGGGGGGTCGGTACAGTGGCGCTTTCTTT	CSVERGGRYSGAFF
.	TRBJ2-1	14	.	TRBV7-2	TGTGCCAGCAGCTTATTAGGGGTTTACAATGAGCAGTTCTTC	CASSLLGVYNEQFF